This is a list of T cell receptor beta chains from one sample in a study of CD8 T cells in Susac syndrome. TCRdb independently ran MiXCR on the immunoSEQ multiplex PCR reads; one entry per CDR3 protein. The sample lists over 300,000 distinct CDR3 sequences; 92% were seen once. The sample taken for sequencing was CD4+ T cells from PBMCs. The receptors come from a human donor with multiple sclerosis. Each CDR3 is given with its conserved first and last residue. Fields, in order: J gene, clone size, D gene, V gene, CDR3 protein, CDR3 DNA. The D gene is left open where the match is weak. Only part of the rows carry a size: once, few, many, or a class if the clone is expanded.

TRBJ2-7 NA TRBD2 TRBV19 CASRARAGVNEQYF TGTGCCAGTAGGGCTAGAGCGGGAGTCAACGAGCAGTACTTC
TRBJ1-2 NA NA TRBV4-2 CASSQDLVYGYTF TGTGCCAGCAGCCAAGATCTCGTCTATGGCTACACCTTC
TRBJ2-1 NA TRBD1 TRBV4-1 CASSQPLLSGTGANEQFF TGCGCCAGCAGCCAACCGCTGCTCTCCGGGACAGGGGCGAATGAGCAGTTCTTC
TRBJ2-1 NA TRBD2 TRBV7-3 CASSMRTSPTPYNEQFF TGTGCCAGCAGCATGCGGACTAGCCCAACACCTTACAATGAGCAGTTCTTC
TRBJ1-3 NA TRBD1 TRBV3-1 CASSWHGQGRSGNTIYF TGTGCCAGCAGCTGGCACGGACAGGGACGCTCTGGAAACACCATATATTTT
TRBJ2-2 NA NA TRBV7-3 CASSRIPNTGELFF TGTGCCAGCAGCCGAATACCGAACACCGGGGAGCTGTTTTTT
TRBJ2-5 NA TRBD2 TRBV4-1 CASSRLAGVRKQETQYF TGCGCCAGCAGTCGGCTAGCGGGAGTCCGTAAACAAGAGACCCAGTACTTC
TRBJ1-2 NA NA TRBV12-3/TRBV12-4 CASSPAGRGNYGYTF TGTGCCAGCAGCCCCGCGGGGCGCGGAAACTATGGCTACACCTTC
TRBJ1-2 NA TRBD1 TRBV30 CAWTPGQGEKGYTF TGTGCCTGGACCCCGGGACAGGGGGAAAAGGGCTACACCTTC
TRBJ1-2 NA TRBD1 TRBV18 CASSPSGDRGLGYTF TGTGCCAGCTCACCGTCGGGGGACAGGGGGCTTGGCTACACCTTC
TRBJ2-4 once NA TRBV2 CASSASLRSAGGSDQYF TGTGCCAGCAGTGCCTCGCTGAGGTCCGCAGGCGGGTCGGATCAGTACTTC
TRBJ2-5 NA TRBD2 TRBV10-1 CASSEGTTPSKQYF TGCGCCAGCAGTGAGGGGACTACTCCAAGTAAACAGTACTTC
TRBJ1-1 NA NA TRBV13 CASSATGTQATEAFF TGTGCCAGCAGCGCAACCGGGACCCAGGCAACTGAAGCTTTCTTT
TRBJ2-5 NA NA TRBV9 CASSVAPRKSETQYF TGTGCCAGCAGCGTAGCTCCGAGGAAGTCAGAGACCCAGTACTTC
TRBJ1-5 NA NA TRBV3-1 CASSQDRRSNQPQHF TGTGCCAGCAGCCAAGATCGCAGGTCTAATCAGCCCCAGCATTTT
TRBJ1-2 NA TRBD1 TRBV30 CAWSLRQGYGYTF TGTGCCTGGAGCCTAAGACAGGGGTACGGCTACACCTTC
TRBJ2-3 once TRBD2 TRBV7-3 CASSPTGGYTDTQYF TGTGCCAGCAGCCCAACGGGGGGGTACACAGATACGCAGTATTTT
TRBJ2-3 NA NA TRBV9 CASTTGQRYTDTQYF TGTGCCAGCACAACAGGTCAGCGGTACACAGATACGCAGTATTTT
TRBJ1-2 few TRBD1 TRBV6-1 CASSDLTGRLNYGYTF TGTGCCAGCAGTGACCTGACAGGGCGCCTGAACTATGGCTACACCTTC
TRBJ2-3 NA NA TRBV11-2 CASSPSGLGTDTQYF TGTGCCAGCAGCCCATCAGGACTCGGGACAGATACGCAGTATTTT
TRBJ2-6 NA NA TRBV3-1 CASSQEEGSGANVLTF TGTGCCAGCAGCCAAGAAGAGGGTTCAGGGGCCAACGTCCTGACTTTC
TRBJ1-3 NA NA TRBV5-1 CASSLEGGTGNTIYF TGCGCCAGCAGCTTGGAGGGGGGAACTGGAAACACCATATATTTT
TRBJ2-7 NA NA TRBV7-2 CASSLYHEQYF TGTGCCAGCAGCTTATATCACGAGCAGTACTTC
TRBJ2-2 NA TRBD2 TRBV7-8 CASKAGRLNTGELFF TGTGCCAGCAAAGCGGGGCGATTGAACACCGGGGAGCTGTTTTTT
TRBJ2-2 NA NA TRBV7-2 CASSLATAGELFF TGTGCCAGCAGCTTAGCAACCGCCGGGGAGCTGTTTTTT
TRBJ2-7 NA NA TRBV2 CASRHLDSQSYEQYF TGTGCCAGCAGGCACCTGGACAGCCAATCCTACGAGCAGTACTTC
TRBJ2-5 NA TRBD2 TRBV12-3/TRBV12-4 CASSFNGGETQYF TGTGCCAGCAGTTTTAACGGGGGGGAGACCCAGTACTTC
TRBJ1-2 NA TRBD1 TRBV12-3/TRBV12-4 CASRGQAPYGYTF TGTGCCAGCAGAGGACAGGCGCCCTATGGCTACACCTTC
TRBJ2-1 NA TRBD2 TRBV5-6 CASNSRWAGAGNGDYNEQFF TGTGCCAGCAACTCAAGGTGGGCGGGAGCGGGGAATGGGGACTACAATGAGCAGTTCTTC
TRBJ1-1 NA NA TRBV2 CASSQEANTEAFF TGTGCCAGCAGTCAGGAGGCGAACACTGAAGCTTTCTTT
TRBJ1-1 NA NA TRBV12-3/TRBV12-4 CASSFLQGGNTEAFF TGTGCCAGCAGTTTCCTTCAGGGTGGGAACACTGAAGCTTTCTTT
TRBJ2-3 NA TRBD2 TRBV6-1 CASRASGRWGADTQYF TGTGCCAGCAGGGCTAGCGGGAGATGGGGAGCAGATACGCAGTATTTT
TRBJ2-1 NA TRBD2 TRBV2 CASTGRSGRNGEQFF TGTGCCAGCACAGGCCGTAGCGGGAGGAATGGTGAGCAGTTCTTC
TRBJ2-3 NA TRBD1 TRBV28 CASRVQGAMSTDTQYF TGTGCCAGCAGAGTACAGGGGGCTATGAGCACAGATACGCAGTATTTT
TRBJ1-6 NA NA TRBV30 CAWRAEWDSPLHF TGTGCCTGGAGGGCCGAGTGGGATTCACCCCTCCACTTT
TRBJ2-3 NA NA TRBV12-3/TRBV12-4 CASRSGSRENTQYF TGTGCCAGCAGGTCCGGGTCCCGGGAAAATACGCAGTATTTT
TRBJ2-7 NA NA TRBV12-3/TRBV12-4 CASSPRQAISYEQYF TGTGCCAGCAGTCCTAGACAGGCAATTTCCTACGAGCAGTACTTC
TRBJ1-2 NA TRBD1 TRBV6-5 CASTIGTGQAGYTF TGTGCCAGCACCATTGGGACAGGGCAGGCTGGCTACACCTTC
TRBJ1-1 NA NA TRBV7-9 CASSLGTGPPAFF TGTGCCAGCAGCTTAGGGACCGGCCCCCCAGCTTTCTTT
TRBJ1-2 NA NA TRBV5-6 CASSSLRDTGYGYTF TGTGCCAGCAGCTCACTCCGGGACACGGGCTATGGCTACACCTTC
TRBJ2-7 NA NA TRBV29-1 CSVGESYEQYF TGCAGCGTTGGGGAGTCCTACGAGCAGTACTTC
TRBJ2-4 NA NA TRBV19 CASSTHRQGSIQYF TGTGCCAGTAGTACCCATAGGCAGGGTAGCATTCAGTACTTC
TRBJ1-5 once NA TRBV2 CASSPLKVGGPQHF TGTGCCAGCAGTCCCCTTAAGGTTGGGGGGCCCCAGCATTTT
TRBJ2-2 NA NA TRBV30 CAWSFGSSGELFF TGTGCCTGGAGTTTTGGGAGTTCCGGGGAGCTGTTTTTT
TRBJ2-5 NA NA TRBV7-9 CASSHPGPRPPETQYF TGTGCCAGCAGCCACCCGGGCCCCCGGCCCCCAGAGACCCAGTACTTC
TRBJ1-2 NA TRBD1 TRBV30 CAWGGKGANPRYGYTF TGTGCCTGGGGGGGGAAGGGGGCCAATCCACGATATGGCTACACCTTC
TRBJ2-1 NA NA TRBV7-9 CASSLAGVPAYNEQFF TGTGCCAGCAGCTTAGCAGGTGTCCCCGCCTACAATGAGCAGTTCTTC
TRBJ2-7 NA NA TRBV2 CASSVSPAEQYF TGTGCCAGCAGTGTTAGCCCCGCCGAGCAGTACTTC
TRBJ2-7 NA TRBD1 TRBV29-1 CSVGGTASYEQYF TGCAGCGTTGGGGGGACAGCCTCCTACGAGCAGTACTTC
TRBJ2-1 NA TRBD2 TRBV6-5 CASSRTSGRTNEQFF TGTGCCAGCAGCCGAACTAGCGGGAGAACCAATGAGCAGTTCTTC
TRBJ2-3 NA NA TRBV6-1 CASSEWDTGSSTDTQYF TGTGCCAGCAGCGAATGGGACACCGGTTCTAGCACAGATACGCAGTATTTT
TRBJ2-3 NA NA TRBV5-1 CASSLAGAVDTQYF TGCGCCAGCAGCTTGGCGGGAGCGGTAGATACGCAGTATTTT
TRBJ2-4 NA TRBD2 TRBV6-2/TRBV6-3 CASSYSPGLAAYF TGTGCCAGCAGTTACTCCCCCGGACTAGCGGCTTACTTC
TRBJ1-1 once NA TRBV11-2 CASSPLTTHRFSITNTEAFF TGTGCCAGCAGCCCCCTGACCACACACAGGTTCAGTATAACGAACACTGAAGCTTTCTTT
TRBJ2-2 NA TRBD2 TRBV4-3 CASSQARLAGSLNTGELFF TGCGCCAGCAGCCAAGCCAGACTAGCGGGGTCCCTGAACACCGGGGAGCTGTTTTTT
TRBJ2-1 NA TRBD2 TRBV29-1 CSVGLAGGSIPFF TGCAGCGTGGGACTAGCGGGAGGTTCCATTCCGTTCTTC
TRBJ1-2 NA NA TRBV20-1 CSASSRTFLANYGYTF TGCAGTGCTTCTTCCCGGACCTTTTTAGCTAACTATGGCTACACCTTC
TRBJ2-1 NA TRBD2 TRBV30 CAWKKAGGVNEQFF TGTGCCTGGAAAAAGGCGGGAGGTGTAAATGAGCAGTTCTTC